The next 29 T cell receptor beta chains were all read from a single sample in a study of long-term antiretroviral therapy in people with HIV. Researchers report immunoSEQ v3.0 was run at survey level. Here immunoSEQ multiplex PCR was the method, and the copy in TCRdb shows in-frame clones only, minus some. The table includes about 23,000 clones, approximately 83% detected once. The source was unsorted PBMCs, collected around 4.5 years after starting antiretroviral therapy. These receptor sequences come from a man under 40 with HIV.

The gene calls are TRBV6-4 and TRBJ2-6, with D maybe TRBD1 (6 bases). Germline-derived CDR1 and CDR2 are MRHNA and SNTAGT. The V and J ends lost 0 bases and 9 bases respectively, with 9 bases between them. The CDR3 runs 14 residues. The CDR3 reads CASSDSTGSNVLTF. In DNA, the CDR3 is TGTGCCAGCAGTGACTCTACAGGGAGCAACGTCCTGACTTTC.

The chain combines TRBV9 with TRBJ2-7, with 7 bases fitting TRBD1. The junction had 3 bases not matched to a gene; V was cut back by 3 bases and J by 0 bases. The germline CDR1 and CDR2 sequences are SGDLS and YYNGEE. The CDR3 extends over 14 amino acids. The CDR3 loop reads CASSATGSSYEQYF. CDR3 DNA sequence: TGTGCCAGCAGCGCGACAGGGAGCTCCTACGAGCAGTACTTC.

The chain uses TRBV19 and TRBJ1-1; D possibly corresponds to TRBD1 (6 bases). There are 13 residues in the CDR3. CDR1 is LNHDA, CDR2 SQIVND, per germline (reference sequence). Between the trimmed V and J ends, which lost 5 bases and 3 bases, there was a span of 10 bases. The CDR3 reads CASSHQGYTEAFF. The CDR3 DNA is TGTGCCAGTAGTCATCAGGGGTACACTGAAGCTTTCTTT.

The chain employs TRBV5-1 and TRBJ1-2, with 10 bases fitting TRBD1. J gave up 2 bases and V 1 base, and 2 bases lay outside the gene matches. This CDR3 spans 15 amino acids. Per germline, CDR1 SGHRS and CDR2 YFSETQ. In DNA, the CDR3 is TGCGCCAGCAGCTTGATGGGACAGGGGAACTATGGCTACACCTTC. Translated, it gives CASSLMGQGNYGYTF.

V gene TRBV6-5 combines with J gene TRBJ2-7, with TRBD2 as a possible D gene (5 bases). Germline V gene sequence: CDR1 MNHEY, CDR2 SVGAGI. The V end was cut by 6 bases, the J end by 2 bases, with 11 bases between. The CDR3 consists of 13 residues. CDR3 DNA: TGTGCCAGCAGCCCGGGGTATACCTACGAGCAGTACTTC. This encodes CASSPGYTYEQYF.

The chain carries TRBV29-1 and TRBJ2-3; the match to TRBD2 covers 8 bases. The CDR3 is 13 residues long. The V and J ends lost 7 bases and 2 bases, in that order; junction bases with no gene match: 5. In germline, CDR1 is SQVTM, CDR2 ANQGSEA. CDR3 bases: TGCAGCGACTTAGCGGGGAACACAGATACGCAGTATTTT. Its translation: CSDLAGNTDTQYF.

The CDR3 region is CASSQATQMNTEAFF. CDR3 sequence (DNA): TGCGCCAGCAGCCAAGCGACGCAGATGAACACTGAAGCTTTCTTT. The chain links TRBV4-1 to TRBJ1-1; no definite D call. The CDR3 spans 15 residues. Trimming removed 1 base at V and 0 bases at J, with 9 bases between. CDR1 is MGHRA and CDR2 is YSYEKL in the germline V gene.

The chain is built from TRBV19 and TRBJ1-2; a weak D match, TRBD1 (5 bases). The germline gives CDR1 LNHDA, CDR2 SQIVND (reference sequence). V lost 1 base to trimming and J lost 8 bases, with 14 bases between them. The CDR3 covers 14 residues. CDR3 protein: CASSIAPGEYGYTF. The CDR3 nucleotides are TGTGCCAGTAGTATAGCCCCGGGGGAGTACGGCTACACCTTC.

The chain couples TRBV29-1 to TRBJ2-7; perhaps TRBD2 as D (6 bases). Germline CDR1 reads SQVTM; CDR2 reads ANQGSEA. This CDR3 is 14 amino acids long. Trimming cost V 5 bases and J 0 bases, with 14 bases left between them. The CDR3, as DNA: TGCAGCGTTCCCGGGAGCGGAAACTCCTACGAGCAGTACTTC. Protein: CSVPGSGNSYEQYF.

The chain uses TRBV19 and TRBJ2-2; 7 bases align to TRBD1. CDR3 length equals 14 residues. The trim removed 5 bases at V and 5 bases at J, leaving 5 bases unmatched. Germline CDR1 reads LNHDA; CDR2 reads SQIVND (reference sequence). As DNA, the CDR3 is TGTGCCAGTAGTGCCCAGACAGGGACCGGGGAGCTGTTTTTT. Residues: CASSAQTGTGELFF.

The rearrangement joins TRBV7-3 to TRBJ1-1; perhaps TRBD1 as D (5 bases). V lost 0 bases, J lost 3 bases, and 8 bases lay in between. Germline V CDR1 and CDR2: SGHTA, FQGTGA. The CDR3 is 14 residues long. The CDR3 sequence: CASSLTGGDTEAFF. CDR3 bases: TGTGCCAGCAGCTTAACGGGAGGGGACACTGAAGCTTTCTTT.

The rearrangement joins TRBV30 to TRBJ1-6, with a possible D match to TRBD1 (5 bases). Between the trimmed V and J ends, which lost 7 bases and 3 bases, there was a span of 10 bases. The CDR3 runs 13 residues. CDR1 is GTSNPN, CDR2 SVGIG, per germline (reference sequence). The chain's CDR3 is CASGRSYNSPLHF. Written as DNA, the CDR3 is TGTGCCTCGGGACGGAGCTATAATTCACCCCTCCACTTT.

CDR3 in amino acids: CASSARTSAIDTQYF. CDR3 bases: TGTGCCAGCAGTGCGCGGACTAGCGCGATAGATACGCAGTATTTT. The V gene is TRBV28, the J gene TRBJ2-3; 9 bases line up with TRBD2. Germline V gene sequence: CDR1 MDHEN, CDR2 SYDVKM. This CDR3 comprises 15 residues. The V segment lost 5 bases and the J segment 5 bases; nucleotides outside the gene matches: 8.

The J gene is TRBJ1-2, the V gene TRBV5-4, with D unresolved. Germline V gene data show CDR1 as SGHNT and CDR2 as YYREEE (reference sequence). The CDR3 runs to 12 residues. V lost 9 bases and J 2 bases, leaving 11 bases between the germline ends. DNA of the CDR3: TGTGCCACGCACCTGGGGAACTATGGCTACACCTTC. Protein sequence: CATHLGNYGYTF.

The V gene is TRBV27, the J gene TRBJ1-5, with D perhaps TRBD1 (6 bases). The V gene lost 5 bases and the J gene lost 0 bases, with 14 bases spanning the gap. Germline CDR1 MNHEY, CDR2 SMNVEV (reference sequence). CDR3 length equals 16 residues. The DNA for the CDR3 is TGTGCCAGCAGTCTACTCGGGACAAATAGCAATCAGCCCCAGCATTTT. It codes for CASSLLGTNSNQPQHF.

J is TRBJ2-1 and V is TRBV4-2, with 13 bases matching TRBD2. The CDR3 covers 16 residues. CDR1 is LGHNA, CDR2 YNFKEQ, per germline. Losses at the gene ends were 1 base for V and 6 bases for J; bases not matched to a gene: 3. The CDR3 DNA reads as TGTGCCAGCAGCCAAGCCGGACTAGCGGGAGCCAATGAGCAGTTCTTC. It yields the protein CASSQAGLAGANEQFF.

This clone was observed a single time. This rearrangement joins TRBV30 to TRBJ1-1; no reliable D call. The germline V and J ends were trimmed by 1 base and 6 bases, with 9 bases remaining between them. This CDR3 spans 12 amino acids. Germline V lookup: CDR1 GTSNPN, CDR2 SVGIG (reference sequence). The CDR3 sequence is CAWSEVGSEAFF. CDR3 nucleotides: TGTGCCTGGAGTGAAGTCGGTTCTGAAGCTTTCTTT.

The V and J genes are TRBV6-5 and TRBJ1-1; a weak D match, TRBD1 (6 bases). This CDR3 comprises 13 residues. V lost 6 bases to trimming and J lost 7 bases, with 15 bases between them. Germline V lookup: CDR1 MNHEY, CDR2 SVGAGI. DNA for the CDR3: TGTGCCAGCAGCAGAACAGGGTTTGGTGAAGCTTTCTTT. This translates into CASSRTGFGEAFF.

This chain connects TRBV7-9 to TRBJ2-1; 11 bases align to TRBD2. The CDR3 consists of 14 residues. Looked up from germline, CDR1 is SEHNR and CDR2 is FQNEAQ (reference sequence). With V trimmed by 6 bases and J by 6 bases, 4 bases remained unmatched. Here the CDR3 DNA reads TGTGCCAGCAGGGCCGGGACTAGCGGCAATGAGCAGTTCTTC. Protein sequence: CASRAGTSGNEQFF.

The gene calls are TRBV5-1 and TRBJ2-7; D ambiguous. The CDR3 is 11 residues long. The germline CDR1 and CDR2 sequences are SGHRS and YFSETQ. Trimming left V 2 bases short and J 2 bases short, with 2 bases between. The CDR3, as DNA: TGCGCCAGCAGCTTCGCCTACGAGCAGTACTTC. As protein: CASSFAYEQYF.

For the CDR3, the DNA is TGTGCCAGCAGTCTAACAGAGGCCCCCTACGAGCAGTACTTC. Its protein product is CASSLTEAPYEQYF. The rearrangement joins TRBV28 to TRBJ2-7; no firm D call. There are 14 residues in the CDR3. V was shortened by 5 bases and J by 2 bases, with 13 bases between the two germline ends. From germline, CDR1 is MDHEN and CDR2 SYDVKM. The whole variable domain, remainder taken from reference TRBV28 and TRBJ2-7, is DVKVTQSSRYLVKRTGEKVFLECVQDMDHENMFWYRQDPGLGLRLIYFSYDVKMKEKGDIPEGYSVSREKKERFSLILESASTNQTSMYLCASSLTEAPYEQYFGPGTRLTVT.

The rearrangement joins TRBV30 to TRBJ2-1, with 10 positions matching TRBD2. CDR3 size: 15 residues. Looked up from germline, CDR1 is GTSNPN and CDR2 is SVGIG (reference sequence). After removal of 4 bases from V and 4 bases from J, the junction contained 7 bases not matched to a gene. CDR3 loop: CAWINTSGAYNEQFF. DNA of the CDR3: TGTGCCTGGATCAACACTAGCGGGGCTTACAATGAGCAGTTCTTC.

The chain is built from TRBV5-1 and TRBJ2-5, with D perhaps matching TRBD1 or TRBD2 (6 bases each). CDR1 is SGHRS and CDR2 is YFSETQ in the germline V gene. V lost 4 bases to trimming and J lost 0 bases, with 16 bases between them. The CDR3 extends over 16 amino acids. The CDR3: CASSGGTSLYQETQYF. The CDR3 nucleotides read TGCGCCAGCAGCGGAGGGACATCATTGTACCAAGAGACCCAGTACTTC.

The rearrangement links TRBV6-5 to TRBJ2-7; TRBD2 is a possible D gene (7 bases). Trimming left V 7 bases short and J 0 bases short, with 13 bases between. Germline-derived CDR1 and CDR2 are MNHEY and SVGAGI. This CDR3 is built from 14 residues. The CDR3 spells CASTPGGHSYEQYF. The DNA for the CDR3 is TGTGCCAGCACCCCGGGGGGCCACTCCTACGAGCAGTACTTC.

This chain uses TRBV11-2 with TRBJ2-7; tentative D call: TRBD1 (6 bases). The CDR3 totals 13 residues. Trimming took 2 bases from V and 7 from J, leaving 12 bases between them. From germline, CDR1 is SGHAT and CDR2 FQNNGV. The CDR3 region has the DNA TGTGCCAGCAGCTTAAGTAGGGGGTGGGAGCAGTACTTC. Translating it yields CASSLSRGWEQYF.

CDR3 residues: CASSINGQGGEQYF. The DNA for the CDR3 is TGTGCCAGTAGTATTAACGGACAGGGGGGCGAGCAGTACTTC. The genes are TRBV19 and TRBJ2-7; 10 bases agree with TRBD1. J was trimmed by 6 bases and V by 3 bases; bases with no gene match: 5. CDR1 is LNHDA and CDR2 is SQIVND in the germline V gene (reference sequence). This CDR3 region has 14 residues. Supplemented by reference TRBV19 and TRBJ2-7, the full variable domain reads DGGITQSPKYLFRKEGQNVTLSCEQNLNHDAMYWYRQDPGQGLRLIYYSQIVNDFQKGDIAEGYSVSREKKESFPLTVTSAQKNPTAFYLCASSINGQGGEQYFGPGTRLTVT.

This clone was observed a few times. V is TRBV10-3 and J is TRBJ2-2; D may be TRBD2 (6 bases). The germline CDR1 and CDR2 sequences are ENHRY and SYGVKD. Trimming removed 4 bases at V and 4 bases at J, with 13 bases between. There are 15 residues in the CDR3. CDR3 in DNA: TGTGCCATCAGTGGACTAGGCGGTTCCACCGGGGAGCTGTTTTTT. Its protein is CAISGLGGSTGELFF.

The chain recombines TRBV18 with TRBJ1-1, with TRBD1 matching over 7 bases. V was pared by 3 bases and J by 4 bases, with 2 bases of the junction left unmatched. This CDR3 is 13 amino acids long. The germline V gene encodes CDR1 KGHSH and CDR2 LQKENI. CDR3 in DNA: TGTGCCAGCTCACCGGGACAGCTCACTGAAGCTTTCTTT. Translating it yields CASSPGQLTEAFF.

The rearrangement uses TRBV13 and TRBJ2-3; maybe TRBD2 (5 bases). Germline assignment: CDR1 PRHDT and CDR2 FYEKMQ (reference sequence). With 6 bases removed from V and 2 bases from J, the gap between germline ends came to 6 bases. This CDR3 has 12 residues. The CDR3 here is CASRTNTDTQYF. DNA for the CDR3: TGTGCCAGCAGGACTAACACAGATACGCAGTATTTT.